This T cell receptor (beta chain) was obtained from a study of Ad26.COV2.S vaccination and SARS-CoV-2 variants. On the study more broadly: Ad26.COV2.S shots went into the muscle once or twice, 56 days apart.

The treatment was: about 20 received Ad26.COV2.S at low or high dose, single or two shots; a few received placebo; per-sample allocation not given. It was on day 63 after the first vaccine or placebo injection that samples were taken. Donor was an adult aged 18-55 years in Boston. Sequencing used immunoSEQ multiplex PCR; TCRdb keeps in-frame clones, though not all of them. The top ten clones hold around 3% of a sample with about 350,000 clones, around 83% of them seen once. General study findings and limits: Spike-specific CD8+ and CD4+ T cell responses reportedly showed substantial breadth after vaccination.

Comments on this clone: Its antigen remains unknown.

Trimming removed 4 bases from V and 3 bases from J; junction bases left unmatched: 5. The length of the CDR3 is 14 residues. Per germline, CDR1 KGHSH and CDR2 LQKENI. The receptor was derived from a person between 18 and 60 years old who received the Ad26.COV2.S COVID-19 vaccine or a placebo. Specimen: peripheral blood, collected in a trial of Ad26.COV2.S vaccine versus placebo. The chain carries TRBV18 and TRBJ1-1, with TRBD1 identical over 7 bases. CDR3 bases: TGTGCCAGCTCACAGACCGACAGGGACACTGAAGCTTTCTTT. Translating it yields CASSQTDRDTEAFF.